The 21 T cell receptor beta chains below come from one sample, sequenced in a study of shared clonotypes between healthy human individuals. The method was immunoSEQ multiplex PCR; TCRdb's version includes in-frame clones alone and lacks a portion of them. The repertoire holds under 2,500,000 clones, with approximately 94% as singletons. Sequenced: naive CD4+ T cells sorted from blood. The subset denotes: CD45RA+ positively selected. The receptors come from a man between 18 and 29 years old in good health.

The chain recombines TRBV7-2 with TRBJ2-6, with a tentative D call TRBD2 (6 bases). Trimming removed 2 bases at V and 0 bases at J, with 17 bases between. Germline V lookup: CDR1 SGHTA, CDR2 FQGNSA. This CDR3 is 19 amino acids long. The DNA for the CDR3 is TGTGCCAGCAGCTTAAGTCTGAGCGGGTTACACTCTGGGGCCAACGTCCTGACTTTC. Its protein is CASSLSLSGLHSGANVLTF.

Comment on this clone: Distinct nucleotide sequences in the sample also encode this CDR3. The V and J genes are TRBV6-1 and TRBJ2-3; 8 bases map to TRBD1. This CDR3 is built from 14 residues. V shed 5 bases, J shed 0 bases, and the junction held 1 base outside the gene matches. The germline gives CDR1 MNHNS, CDR2 SASEGT. This CDR3 is CASSRTGSTDTQYF. The CDR3 DNA sequence: TGTGCCAGCAGTAGGACAGGGAGCACAGATACGCAGTATTTT.

This clone was detected only once. The gene calls are TRBV5-4 and TRBJ2-7, with 13 bases lining up with TRBD2. CDR3 size: 15 residues. V lost 2 bases to trimming and J lost 3 bases; unmatched junction nucleotides: 2. Per the germline V gene, CDR1 is SGHNT and CDR2 is YYREEE (reference sequence). Here the CDR3 reads CASSLGTSGNYEQYF. The DNA of the CDR3 is TGTGCCAGCAGCTTAGGGACTAGCGGGAACTACGAGCAGTACTTC.

V is TRBV2 and J is TRBJ1-2, with D unclear. Trimming stripped 5 bases from V and 1 base from J, with 11 bases between. The CDR3 totals 14 residues. Germline lookup yields CDR1 SNHLY and CDR2 FYNNEI. The CDR3 is CASSPWSLNYGYTF. The DNA for the CDR3 is TGTGCCAGCAGTCCATGGTCGCTTAACTATGGCTACACCTTC.

V gene TRBV5-6 combines with J gene TRBJ2-6, with a possible D match to TRBD1 (5 bases). Germline CDR1 reads SGHDT; CDR2 reads YYEEEE. The CDR3 contains 16 residues. Trimming cost V 3 bases and J 1 base, with 11 bases left between them. The CDR3 is CASSYSPGSGANVLTF. CDR3 DNA: TGTGCCAGCAGCTACAGCCCAGGGTCTGGGGCCAACGTCCTGACTTTC.

The CDR3 spells CASSPRTGGTTEAFF. The CDR3 DNA sequence: TGCGCCAGCAGCCCACGGACAGGGGGGACCACTGAAGCTTTCTTT. The rearrangement uses TRBV5-1 and TRBJ1-1; TRBD1 matches at 10 bases. The trim removed 4 bases at V and 4 bases at J, leaving 7 bases unmatched. CDR1 and CDR2 from the germline V gene are SGHRS and YFSETQ. This CDR3 is 15 amino acids long.

This chain links TRBV18 with TRBJ2-3; 9 nucleotides match TRBD2. This CDR3 spans 18 amino acids. Germline trimming cut 4 bases from V and 0 bases from J; bases unmatched to any gene: 11. The germline V gene has CDR1 KGHSH and CDR2 LQKENI. The CDR3: CASSQQTSGLSSTDTQYF. The DNA for the CDR3 is TGTGCCAGCTCACAACAGACTAGCGGACTATCTAGCACAGATACGCAGTATTTT.

The chain is built from TRBV9 and TRBJ1-2; TRBD1 matches 8 bases. In germline, CDR1 is SGDLS, CDR2 YYNGEE. This CDR3 is 15 amino acids long. The V gene end was trimmed by 3 bases and the J gene end by 7 bases; junction bases not matched to a gene: 11. This CDR3 is CASSARGQGASGYTF. DNA of the CDR3: TGTGCCAGCAGCGCCCGGGGGCAGGGGGCAAGTGGCTACACCTTC.

This chain joins TRBV19 and TRBJ1-5; D unclear. This CDR3 spans 13 amino acids. Germline V gene data show CDR1 as LNHDA and CDR2 as SQIVND (reference sequence). Trimming pared 9 bases from V and 0 bases from J, leaving 9 bases between. DNA for the CDR3: TGTGCCAGCCAGGATTATAGCAATCAGCCCCAGCATTTT. Translated, it gives CASQDYSNQPQHF.

The rearrangement joins TRBV4-2 to TRBJ1-2; 7 nucleotides line up with TRBD1. Germline CDR1 LGHNA, CDR2 YNFKEQ. V trimming: 1 base; J trimming: 8 bases; junction bases outside the gene matches: 7. The CDR3 covers 14 residues. The CDR3 DNA reads as TGTGCCAGCAGCCAAGTTACAGGGGCGGAGGGCTACACCTTC. Amino acids: CASSQVTGAEGYTF.

The chain links TRBV5-1 to TRBJ2-1; D not resolved. Germline V CDR1 and CDR2: SGHRS, YFSETQ. Between the trimmed V and J ends, which lost 0 bases and 6 bases, there was a span of 7 bases. This CDR3 is built from 13 residues. CDR3 in DNA: TGCGCCAGCAGCTTGGATGTACGCAATGAGCAGTTCTTC. It encodes CASSLDVRNEQFF.

The rearrangement joins TRBV2 to TRBJ2-3, with 10 bases identical to TRBD2. The CDR3 has 16 residues. In germline, CDR1 is SNHLY, CDR2 FYNNEI. Trimming cost V 5 bases and J 1 base; bases outside gene matches: 6. In DNA, the CDR3 is TGTGCCAGCAGTCAGCGGGGGGGCTCTGGCACAGATACGCAGTATTTT. Translated: CASSQRGGSGTDTQYF.

CDR3 loop: CASSSPRDRYEQYF. CDR3 bases: TGTGCCAGCAGCTCCCCTAGGGACAGGTACGAGCAGTACTTC. The chain combines TRBV6-5 with TRBJ2-7; 8 bases match TRBD1. Germline CDR1 and CDR2: MNHEY and SVGAGI. The CDR3 sequence is 14 residues long. V was pared by 6 bases and J by 4 bases, with 8 bases of the junction left unmatched.

In the case of this clone: Other DNA variants within this sample encode the same CDR3. This sequence joins TRBV5-6 and TRBJ2-7; D gene ambiguous. The germline V gene encodes CDR1 SGHDT and CDR2 YYEEEE. The CDR3 loop spans 13 amino acids. V was pared by 2 bases and J by 0 bases, with 6 bases between. For the CDR3, the DNA is TGTGCCAGCAGCTTCCCAGGCTCCTACGAGCAGTACTTC. Its protein product is CASSFPGSYEQYF.

The chain uses TRBV28 and TRBJ2-5; D is perhaps TRBD2 (5 bases). V lost 5 bases and J lost 1, with 14 bases in between. Germline V CDR1 and CDR2: MDHEN, SYDVKM. The CDR3 is 15 residues long. The CDR3 loop is CASSGGPSGQETQYF. The CDR3 region has the DNA TGTGCCAGCAGTGGCGGGCCCTCTGGCCAAGAGACCCAGTACTTC.

The V and J genes are TRBV9 and TRBJ2-2, with 7 bases fitting TRBD2. With V trimmed by 2 bases and J by 5 bases, 6 bases remained unmatched. Germline V gives CDR1 SGDLS, CDR2 YYNGEE. The CDR3 spans 15 residues. CDR3 sequence (DNA): TGTGCCAGCAGCGTCCAACTAGCGCCTACCGGGGAGCTGTTTTTT. It is translated as CASSVQLAPTGELFF.

The gene calls are TRBV7-8 and TRBJ1-1; TRBD1 matches at 8 bases. V was pared by 3 bases and J by 5 bases, with 2 bases of the junction left unmatched. This CDR3 has 13 amino acids. Germline V gene data show CDR1 as SGHVS and CDR2 as FQNEAQ. CDR3: CASSLTGATEAFF. The CDR3 DNA is TGTGCCAGCAGCTTGACAGGGGCAACTGAAGCTTTCTTT. Filled out from reference TRBV7-8 and TRBJ1-1, the complete variable domain reads GAGVSQSPRYKVAKRGQDVALRCDPISGHVSLFWYQQALGQGPEFLTYFQNEAQLDKSGLPSDRFFAERPEGSVSTLKIQRTQQEDSAVYLCASSLTGATEAFFGQGTRLTVV.

The chain uses TRBV10-3 and TRBJ2-7; D unresolved. With 3 bases removed from V and 1 base from J, the gap between germline ends came to 7 bases. Germline V gives CDR1 ENHRY, CDR2 SYGVKD. CDR3 length: 13 residues. CDR3 loop: CAISDLVSYEQYF. For the CDR3, the DNA is TGTGCCATCAGTGATTTAGTGTCCTACGAGCAGTACTTC.

The chain is built from TRBV5-6 and TRBJ1-2, with 8 nucleotides matching TRBD1. Germline assignment: CDR1 SGHDT and CDR2 YYEEEE. The J segment lost 13 bases and the V segment lost 0 bases, leaving 8 bases of the junction unmatched. The CDR3 loop spans 13 amino acids. This CDR3 is CASSLGNNRGTTF. The CDR3 DNA follows: TGTGCCAGCAGCTTGGGGAACAACAGGGGGACCACCTTC.

The V call is TRBV6-6, the J call TRBJ2-7, with TRBD1 matching 9 bases. CDR3 length: 14 residues. Trimming took 4 bases from V and 2 from J; bases not matched to a gene: 3. Per the germline V gene, CDR1 is MNHNY and CDR2 is SVGAGI (reference sequence). CDR3 DNA sequence: TGTGCCAGCAGTTCTCGACAGGGGGCCTACGAGCAGTACTTC. Residues: CASSSRQGAYEQYF.

The chain recombines TRBV30 with TRBJ2-2; TRBD1 matches 11 bases. This CDR3 region has 13 residues. V dropped 6 bases and J dropped 6; count of bases not matched to a gene: 3. The germline gives CDR1 GTSNPN, CDR2 SVGIG (reference sequence). CDR3 DNA sequence: TGTGCCTGCCGGGACAGGGGGGCCGGGGAGCTGTTTTTT. Its protein is CACRDRGAGELFF.